This TCR beta chain derives from a study of blood T cell repertoires in COVID-19. Study details: The United States, Italy and Spain were the sources of the acute and convalescent COVID-19 samples. T cells, B-cell-depleted T cells, or PBMCs supplied cDNA or gDNA.

The junction had 5 bases not matched to a gene; V was cut back by 5 bases and J by 4 bases. CDR3 size: 13 residues. Looked up from germline, CDR1 is MNHEY and CDR2 is SMNVEV (reference sequence). This clone is a singleton in its sample. As handled by the study authors: How many nucleated cells were present was estimated from reference gene primer amplification. Generated by immunoSEQ multiplex PCR, the TCRdb table keeps only in-frame clones and is missing some. V, J and clone size reflect that table, while D and trimming were determined from the DNA. The table lists about 120,000 clones, about 85% of them singletons.

Sequencing was performed on peripheral blood. This sequence originates from a man aged 55 to 70 with acute or convalescent COVID-19. The rearrangement joins TRBV27 to TRBJ2-7; 7 nucleotides align to TRBD2. As DNA, the CDR3 is TGTGCCAGCAGTCCCCGCGGGGGTTACGAGCAGTACTTC. Encoded protein: CASSPRGGYEQYF.